This T cell receptor beta chain came from a study of regulatory T cells in long-lasting Graves disease. The time point is: newly diagnosed GD, antithyroid drugs for less than 3 months. The TCR library was made from RNA extracted from PBMCs. The CDR3 sequence is 11 residues long. V lost 5 bases to trimming and J lost 3 bases, with 4 bases between them. Germline V CDR1 and CDR2: SNHLY, FYNNEI. Investigators prepared the TCR beta libraries by applying iRepertoire HTBI primers and Arm-PCR of CDR3 regions. Via MiXCR, TCRdb re-called the multiplex PCR reads, giving one row per CDR3 protein. The table records some 560,000 distinct CDR3 sequences, more than 15% of them present only once. This clonotype was recorded at least ten times. This same sample was also part of a study on T cells in Graves' hyperthyroidism and ophthalmopathy.

This receptor was obtained from a woman aged 35 to 59 with Graves disease. The rearrangement joins TRBV2 to TRBJ1-1; D is unclear. The sequencing used peripheral blood mononuclear cells (PBMCs), collected at new diagnosis, from a patient treated with antithyroid drugs. In nucleotides, the CDR3 is TGTGCCAGCAGTTTATACACTGAAGCTTTCTTT. This gives the protein CASSLYTEAFF.